One sample yielded the 30 T cell receptor beta chains listed below, sequenced in a study of T cell responses to AZD1222 COVID-19 vaccine. The method was immunoSEQ multiplex PCR; TCRdb's version includes in-frame clones alone and lacks a portion of them. This repertoire shows roughly 100,000 clones, 88% found once; its top ten account for 15% to 20%. The sample was peripheral blood, taken 28 days after the second AZD1222 dose. The receptors come from an adult who received the AZD1222 COVID-19 vaccine.

V and J are TRBV7-8 and TRBJ2-7; no definite D call. Germline-derived CDR1 and CDR2 are SGHVS and FQNEAQ. V lost 5 bases to trimming and J lost 0 bases, with 14 bases between them. There are 15 residues in the CDR3. In nucleotides, the CDR3 is TGTGCCAGCAGCGTCCTACCAACGAGCTCCTACGAGCAGTACTTC. It encodes CASSVLPTSSYEQYF. Full variable domain (rest looked up from reference TRBV7-8 and TRBJ2-7): GAGVSQSPRYKVAKRGQDVALRCDPISGHVSLFWYQQALGQGPEFLTYFQNEAQLDKSGLPSDRFFAERPEGSVSTLKIQRTQQEDSAVYLCASSVLPTSSYEQYFGPGTRLTVT.

The rearrangement joins TRBV27 to TRBJ2-5; D perhaps matches TRBD2 (6 bases). The CDR3 has 14 residues. With 2 bases removed from V and 5 bases from J, the gap between germline ends came to 12 bases. Germline CDR1 and CDR2: MNHEY and SMNVEV (reference sequence). CDR3 coding DNA: TGTGCCAGCAGTTTAAAACGGGGGAGGGAGACCCAGTACTTC. Protein sequence: CASSLKRGRETQYF.

J is TRBJ2-3 and V is TRBV5-4, with 7 bases that match TRBD1. V lost 5 bases, J lost 2 bases, and 11 bases stayed unmatched. The germline gives CDR1 SGHNT, CDR2 YYREEE (reference sequence). The CDR3 contains 16 residues. CDR3 sequence: CASRKTPDRTTDTQYF. As DNA, the CDR3 is TGTGCCAGCAGAAAAACCCCGGACAGGACCACAGATACGCAGTATTTT.

CDR3 amino acids: CASSQDWLAGITQRPGELFF. In DNA, the CDR3 is TGTGCCAGCAGCCAAGATTGGCTAGCGGGAATCACTCAAAGGCCCGGGGAGCTGTTTTTT. The gene calls are TRBV4-2 and TRBJ2-2; 9 nucleotides match TRBD2. Per the germline V gene, CDR1 is LGHNA and CDR2 is YNFKEQ. CDR3 size: 20 residues. The J segment lost 6 bases and the V segment lost 0 bases, leaving 17 bases of the junction unmatched.

The chain combines TRBV19 with TRBJ2-5; no definite D call. CDR1 and CDR2 (germline): LNHDA, SQIVND (reference sequence). CDR3 length: 13 amino acids. V was trimmed by 3 bases and J by 1 base, leaving 6 bases between them. This CDR3 is CASSIYPQETQYF. The CDR3 coding sequence is TGTGCCAGTAGTATTTACCCCCAAGAGACCCAGTACTTC.

This chain uses TRBV29-1 with TRBJ2-7; D may match TRBD1 or TRBD2 (5 bases each). V lost 3 bases and J 0 bases, leaving 12 bases between the germline ends. Germline assignment: CDR1 SQVTM and CDR2 ANQGSEA. This CDR3 contains 14 residues. The DNA of the CDR3 is TGCAGCGTTGATCGGGCAGGGAGCTCCTACGAGCAGTACTTC. Translated, it gives CSVDRAGSSYEQYF.

V usage is TRBV6-4 and J usage is TRBJ1-2, with TRBD1 matching over 8 bases. CDR1 and CDR2 (germline): MRHNA, SNTAGT. With 6 bases clipped from V and 3 bases from J, the junction kept 6 bases outside the gene matches. The CDR3 covers 14 residues. CDR3 nucleotide sequence: TGTGCCAGCAGCCTGGACAGGGCATACTATGGCTACACCTTC. Translating gives CASSLDRAYYGYTF.

J is TRBJ1-2 and V is TRBV6-6, with D perhaps matching TRBD1 (6 bases). Trimming took off 6 bases at V and 9 bases at J, with 20 bases between the two ends. This CDR3 has 14 residues. Germline CDR1 reads MNHNY; CDR2 reads SVGAGI (reference sequence). The CDR3 protein is CASSADSQVRRYTF. The CDR3 DNA follows: TGTGCCAGCAGCGCGGACAGTCAGGTCCGCCGCTACACCTTC.

The chain uses TRBV12-2 and TRBJ1-1. TRBV12-2 is designated a pseudogene. The CDR3 has 16 residues. The CDR3: CASRLDCFEGNTEAFF. CDR3 DNA sequence: TGTGCAAGTCGCTTAGATTGCTTCGAAGGAAACACTGAAGCTTTCTTT.

V usage is TRBV11-2 and J usage is TRBJ1-2, with D hard to call. Per germline, CDR1 SGHAT and CDR2 FQNNGV. Trimming left V 2 bases short and J 3 bases short, with 1 base between. The CDR3 totals 11 residues. The CDR3 protein is CASSLYYGYTF. The CDR3 DNA is TGTGCCAGCAGCTTATACTATGGCTACACCTTC. Filled out from reference TRBV11-2 and TRBJ1-2, the complete variable domain reads EAGVAQSPRYKIIEKRQSVAFWCNPISGHATLYWYQQILGQGPKLLIQFQNNGVVDDSQLPKDRFSAERLKGVDSTLKIQPAKLEDSAVYLCASSLYYGYTFGSGTRLTVV.

The rearrangement uses TRBV4-1 and TRBJ2-7; TRBD2 might be the D (7 bases). Germline CDR1 is MGHRA and CDR2 is YSYEKL. The CDR3 has 15 amino acids. V lost 4 bases, J lost 6 bases, and 19 bases lay in between. The CDR3 reads CASSLLPGGQSEQYF. CDR3 DNA sequence: TGCGCCAGCAGCCTCCTACCCGGGGGGCAGAGCGAGCAGTACTTC.

This chain links TRBV27 with TRBJ1-5; possible D gene TRBD1, 6 bases. This CDR3 has 13 amino acids. Germline V gives CDR1 MNHEY, CDR2 SMNVEV (reference sequence). V was cut by 4 bases and J by 4 bases, with 8 bases left in between. CDR3 nucleotides: TGTGCCAGCAGTTGGACAGAAAATCAGCCCCAGCATTTT. Protein product: CASSWTENQPQHF.

The chain uses TRBV24-1 and TRBJ2-3; the D is unclear. The CDR3 covers 13 residues. CDR1 and CDR2 (germline): KGHDR, SFDVKD. The V end was cut by 4 bases, the J end by 0 bases, with 4 bases between. CDR3 protein: CATSEGSTDTQYF. The CDR3 DNA reads as TGTGCCACCAGTGAGGGAAGCACAGATACGCAGTATTTT.

The V gene is TRBV11-3, the J gene TRBJ2-1, with a tentative D call TRBD2 (6 bases). CDR1 is SGHNT, CDR2 YENEEA, per germline. V gave up 1 base and J gave up 4 bases, with 11 bases separating them. This CDR3 has 15 amino acids. CDR3 sequence reads: CASSLAGGRYNEQFF. The CDR3 DNA reads as TGTGCCAGCAGCTTAGCCGGAGGGAGATACAATGAGCAGTTCTTC.

The genes are TRBV23-1 and TRBJ1-1, with D possibly matching TRBD1 (5 bases). TRBV23-1 is recorded as an ORF, its role being uncertain. Between the trimmed V and J ends, which lost 6 bases and 1 base, there was a span of 9 bases. This CDR3 spans 13 amino acids. The CDR3 DNA reads TGCGCCAGCAGCCTAGGACAGAACACTGAAGCTTTCTTT. Residues: CASSLGQNTEAFF.

This chain uses TRBV19 with TRBJ2-1, with TRBD2 as a possible D gene (6 bases). The CDR3 consists of 13 residues. Trimming stripped 3 bases from V and 10 bases from J, with 13 bases between. CDR1 and CDR2 (germline): LNHDA, SQIVND (reference sequence). The CDR3 spells CASSMGRLMEQFF. The DNA for the CDR3 is TGTGCCAGTAGTATGGGGAGGCTTATGGAGCAGTTCTTC. Filled out from reference TRBV19 and TRBJ2-1, the complete variable domain reads DGGITQSPKYLFRKEGQNVTLSCEQNLNHDAMYWYRQDPGQGLRLIYYSQIVNDFQKGDIAEGYSVSREKKESFPLTVTSAQKNPTAFYLCASSMGRLMEQFFGPGTRLTVL.

The rearrangement joins TRBV3-1 (or the pseudogene TRBV3-2) to TRBJ1-2, with unresolved D. This CDR3 spans 14 amino acids. Germline CDR1 is LGHDT and CDR2 is YNNKEL (reference sequence). The V end was cut by 1 base, the J end by 8 bases, with 14 bases between. CDR3 in DNA: TGTGCCAGCAGCCAAGTCCTTCGGGGATCGGGCTACACCTTC. Encoded protein: CASSQVLRGSGYTF.

The table lists this clone with a few counts. This chain connects TRBV29-1 to TRBJ2-1; the D gene is possibly TRBD2 (6 bases). Trimming removed 5 bases from V and 13 bases from J, with 18 bases in between. Germline V gene data show CDR1 as SQVTM and CDR2 as ANQGSEA. The CDR3 loop spans 12 amino acids. CDR3 residues: CSVPRDSALQFF. Here the CDR3 DNA reads TGCAGCGTTCCGCGGGACTCTGCTTTACAGTTCTTC.

The CDR3 DNA reads as TGTGCCTGGAGCGACAGTTCCTACGAGCAGTACTTC. Protein product: CAWSDSSYEQYF. The V call is TRBV30, the J call TRBJ2-7, with D possibly matching TRBD1 (5 bases). CDR3 length: 12 amino acids. Trimming took off 3 bases at V and 1 base at J, with 7 bases between the two ends. Per germline, CDR1 GTSNPN and CDR2 SVGIG (reference sequence).

The gene calls are TRBV6-5 and TRBJ2-7; D not resolved. The CDR3 runs to 14 residues. The germline V and J ends were trimmed by 6 bases and 1 base, with 13 bases remaining between them. CDR1 and CDR2 (germline): MNHEY, SVGAGI. The CDR3 protein is CASSLGIGSYEQYF. The CDR3 coding sequence is TGTGCCAGCAGCCTGGGGATTGGTTCCTACGAGCAGTACTTC.

This chain uses TRBV27 with TRBJ2-7; a weak D match, TRBD2 (5 bases). Trimming cost V 0 bases and J 5 bases, with 14 bases left between them. The CDR3 extends over 15 amino acids. Germline V gene data show CDR1 as MNHEY and CDR2 as SMNVEV (reference sequence). CDR3 coding DNA: TGTGCCAGCAGTTTATCGAGAGGGTACGGTCACGAGCAGTACTTC. It is translated as CASSLSRGYGHEQYF.

The chain joins TRBV19 to TRBJ1-5, with unresolved D. V shed 5 bases and J shed 2 bases, with 16 bases lying between them. This CDR3 comprises 16 residues. Germline CDR1 and CDR2: LNHDA and SQIVND (reference sequence). The chain's CDR3 is CASSDLGGQRNQPQHF. CDR3 nucleotides: TGTGCCAGTAGTGATTTGGGAGGGCAGCGCAATCAGCCCCAGCATTTT.

The CDR3 region has the DNA TGTGCCAGCAGTTTTGTCGGGACTAGCGGGAGTGTTTGGTACGAGCAGTACTTC. Translating it yields CASSFVGTSGSVWYEQYF. J is TRBJ2-7 and V is TRBV27; 14 bases line up with TRBD2. V gave up 3 bases and J gave up 4 bases; unmatched junction bases: 11. Germline CDR1 is MNHEY and CDR2 is SMNVEV (reference sequence). The CDR3 totals 18 residues.

V gene TRBV28 combines with J gene TRBJ1-5; no definite D call. V lost 4 bases to trimming and J lost 0 bases, with 7 bases between them. Germline V gives CDR1 MDHEN, CDR2 SYDVKM. The CDR3 contains 14 residues. This CDR3 reads CASSYGSSNQPQHF. DNA for the CDR3: TGTGCCAGCAGTTATGGCTCTAGCAATCAGCCCCAGCATTTT.

The gene calls are TRBV2 and TRBJ1-2, with 9 bases matching TRBD1. This CDR3 contains 13 residues. Germline V CDR1 and CDR2: SNHLY, FYNNEI. The junction had 4 bases not matched to a gene; V was cut back by 7 bases and J by 4 bases. The CDR3 is CASIKGQGYGYTF. DNA for the CDR3: TGTGCCAGCATCAAGGGACAGGGCTATGGCTACACCTTC.

The chain couples TRBV10-2 to TRBJ1-5, with no clear D. V gave up 10 bases and J gave up 0 bases, with 13 bases separating them. Germline CDR1 is WSHSY and CDR2 is SAAADI. The CDR3 has 14 residues. The CDR3 DNA is TGCGCCACCCGAGGACCGAATAGCAATCAGCCCCAGCATTTT. Translating it yields CATRGPNSNQPQHF.

This chain uses TRBV6-5 with TRBJ1-5; 7 bases map to TRBD1. In germline, CDR1 is MNHEY, CDR2 SVGAGI. This CDR3 region has 15 residues. The V segment lost 6 bases and the J segment 2 bases; nucleotides outside the gene matches: 7. CDR3 sequence: CASSPTGDGNQPQHF. The CDR3 coding sequence is TGTGCCAGCAGCCCAACAGGGGATGGCAATCAGCCCCAGCATTTT.

This chain uses TRBV6-5 with TRBJ1-6, with a weak D call TRBD1 (5 bases). Deletions cut 5 bases from V and 9 bases from J, with 14 bases between. CDR1 is MNHEY and CDR2 is SVGAGI in the germline V gene. CDR3 length: 14 amino acids. The CDR3 DNA follows: TGTGCCAGCAGTAAGGGGCGGGAGGGTTCACCCCTCCACTTT. It yields the protein CASSKGREGSPLHF.

The chain is built from TRBV19 and TRBJ1-2, with TRBD1 identical over 8 bases. The V segment lost 4 bases and the J segment 0 bases; nucleotides outside the gene matches: 1. The germline V gene has CDR1 LNHDA and CDR2 SQIVND (reference sequence). There are 14 residues in the CDR3. CDR3 in amino acids: CASSRGQANYGYTF. The CDR3 DNA follows: TGTGCCAGTAGTAGGGGACAGGCTAACTATGGCTACACCTTC.

This chain links TRBV11-3 with TRBJ2-2; 8 positions match TRBD2. In germline, CDR1 is SGHNT, CDR2 YENEEA. V lost 4 bases to trimming and J lost 4 bases; unmatched junction nucleotides: 8. CDR3 size: 16 residues. CDR3 sequence reads: CASSWSAGAVTGELFF. DNA for the CDR3: TGTGCCAGCAGCTGGTCAGCGGGAGCGGTCACCGGGGAGCTGTTTTTT.